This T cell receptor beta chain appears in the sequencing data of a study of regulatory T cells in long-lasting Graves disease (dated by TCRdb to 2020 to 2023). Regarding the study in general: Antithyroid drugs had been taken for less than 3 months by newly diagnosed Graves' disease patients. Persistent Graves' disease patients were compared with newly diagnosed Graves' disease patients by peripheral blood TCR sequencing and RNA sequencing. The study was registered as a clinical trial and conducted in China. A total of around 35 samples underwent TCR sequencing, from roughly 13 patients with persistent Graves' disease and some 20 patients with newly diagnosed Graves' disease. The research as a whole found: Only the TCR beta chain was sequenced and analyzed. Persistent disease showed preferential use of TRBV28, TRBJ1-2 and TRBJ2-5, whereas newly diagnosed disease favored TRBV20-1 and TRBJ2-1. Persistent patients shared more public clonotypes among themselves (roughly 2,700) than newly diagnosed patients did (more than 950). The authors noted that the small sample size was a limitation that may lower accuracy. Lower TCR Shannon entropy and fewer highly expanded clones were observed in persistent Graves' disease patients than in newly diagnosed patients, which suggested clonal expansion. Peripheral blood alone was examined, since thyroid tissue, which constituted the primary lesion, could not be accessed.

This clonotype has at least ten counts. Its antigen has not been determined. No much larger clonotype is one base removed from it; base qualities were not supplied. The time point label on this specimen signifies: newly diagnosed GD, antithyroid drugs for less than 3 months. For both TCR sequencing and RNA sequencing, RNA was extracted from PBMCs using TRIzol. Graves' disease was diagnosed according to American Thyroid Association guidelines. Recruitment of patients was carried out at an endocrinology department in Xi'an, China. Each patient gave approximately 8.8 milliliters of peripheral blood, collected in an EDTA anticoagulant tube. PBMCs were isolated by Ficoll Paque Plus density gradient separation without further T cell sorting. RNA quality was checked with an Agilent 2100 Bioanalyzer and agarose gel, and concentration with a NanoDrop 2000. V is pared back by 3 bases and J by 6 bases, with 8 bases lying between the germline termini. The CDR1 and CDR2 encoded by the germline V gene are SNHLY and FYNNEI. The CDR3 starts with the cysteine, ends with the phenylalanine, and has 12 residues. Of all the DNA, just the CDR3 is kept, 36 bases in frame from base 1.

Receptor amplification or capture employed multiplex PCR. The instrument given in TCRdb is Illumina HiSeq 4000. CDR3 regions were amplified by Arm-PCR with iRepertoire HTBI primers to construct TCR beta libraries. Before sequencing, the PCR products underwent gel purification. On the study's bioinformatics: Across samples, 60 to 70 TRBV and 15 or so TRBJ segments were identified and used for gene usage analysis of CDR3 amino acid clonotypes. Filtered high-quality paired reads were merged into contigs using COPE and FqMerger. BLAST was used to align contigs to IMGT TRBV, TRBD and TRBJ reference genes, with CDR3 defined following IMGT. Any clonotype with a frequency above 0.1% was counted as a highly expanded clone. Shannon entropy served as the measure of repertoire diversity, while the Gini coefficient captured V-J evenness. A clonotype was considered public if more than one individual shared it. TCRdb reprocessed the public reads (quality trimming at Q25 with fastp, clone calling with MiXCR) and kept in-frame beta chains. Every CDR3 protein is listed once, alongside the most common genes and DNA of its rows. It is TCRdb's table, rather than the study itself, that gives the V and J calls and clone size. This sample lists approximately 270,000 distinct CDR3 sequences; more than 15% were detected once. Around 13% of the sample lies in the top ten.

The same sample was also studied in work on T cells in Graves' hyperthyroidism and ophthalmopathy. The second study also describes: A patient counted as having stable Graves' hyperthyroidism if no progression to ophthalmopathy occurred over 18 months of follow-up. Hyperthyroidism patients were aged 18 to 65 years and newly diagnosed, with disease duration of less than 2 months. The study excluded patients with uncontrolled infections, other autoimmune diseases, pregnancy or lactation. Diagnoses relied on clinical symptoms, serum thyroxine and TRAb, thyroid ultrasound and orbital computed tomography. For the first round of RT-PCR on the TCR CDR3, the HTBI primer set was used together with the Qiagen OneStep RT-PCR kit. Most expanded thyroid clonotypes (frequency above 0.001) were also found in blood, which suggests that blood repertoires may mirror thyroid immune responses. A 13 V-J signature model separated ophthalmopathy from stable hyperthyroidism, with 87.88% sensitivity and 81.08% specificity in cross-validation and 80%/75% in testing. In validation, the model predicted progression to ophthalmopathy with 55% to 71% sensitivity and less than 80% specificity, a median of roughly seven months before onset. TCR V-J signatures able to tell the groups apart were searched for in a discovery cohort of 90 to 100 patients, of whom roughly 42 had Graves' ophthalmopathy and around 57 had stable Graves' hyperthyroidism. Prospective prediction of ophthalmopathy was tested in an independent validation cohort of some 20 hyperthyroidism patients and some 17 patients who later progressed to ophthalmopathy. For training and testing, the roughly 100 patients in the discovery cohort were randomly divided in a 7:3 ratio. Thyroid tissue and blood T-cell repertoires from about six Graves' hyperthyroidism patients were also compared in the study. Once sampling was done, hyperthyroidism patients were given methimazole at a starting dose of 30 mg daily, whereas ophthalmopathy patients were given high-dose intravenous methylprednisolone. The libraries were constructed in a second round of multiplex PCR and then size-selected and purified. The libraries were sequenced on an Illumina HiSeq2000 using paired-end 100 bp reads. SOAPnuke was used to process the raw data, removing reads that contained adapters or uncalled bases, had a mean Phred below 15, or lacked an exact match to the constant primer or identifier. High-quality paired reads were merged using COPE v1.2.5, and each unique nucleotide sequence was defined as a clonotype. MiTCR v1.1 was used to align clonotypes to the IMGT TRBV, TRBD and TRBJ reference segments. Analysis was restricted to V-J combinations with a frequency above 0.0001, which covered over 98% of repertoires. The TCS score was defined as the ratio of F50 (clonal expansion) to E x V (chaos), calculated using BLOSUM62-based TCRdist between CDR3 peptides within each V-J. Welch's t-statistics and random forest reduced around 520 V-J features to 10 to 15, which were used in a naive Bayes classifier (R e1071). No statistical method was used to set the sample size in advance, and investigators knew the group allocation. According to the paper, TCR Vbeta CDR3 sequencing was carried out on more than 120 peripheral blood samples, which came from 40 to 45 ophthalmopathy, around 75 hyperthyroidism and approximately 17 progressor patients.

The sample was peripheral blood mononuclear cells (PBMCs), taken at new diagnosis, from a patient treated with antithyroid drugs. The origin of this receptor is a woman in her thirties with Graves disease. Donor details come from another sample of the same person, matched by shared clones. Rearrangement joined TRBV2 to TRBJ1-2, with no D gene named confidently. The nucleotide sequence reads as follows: TGTGCCAGCAGTGATGAAGTCCATGGCTACACCTTC. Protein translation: CASSDEVHGYTF.